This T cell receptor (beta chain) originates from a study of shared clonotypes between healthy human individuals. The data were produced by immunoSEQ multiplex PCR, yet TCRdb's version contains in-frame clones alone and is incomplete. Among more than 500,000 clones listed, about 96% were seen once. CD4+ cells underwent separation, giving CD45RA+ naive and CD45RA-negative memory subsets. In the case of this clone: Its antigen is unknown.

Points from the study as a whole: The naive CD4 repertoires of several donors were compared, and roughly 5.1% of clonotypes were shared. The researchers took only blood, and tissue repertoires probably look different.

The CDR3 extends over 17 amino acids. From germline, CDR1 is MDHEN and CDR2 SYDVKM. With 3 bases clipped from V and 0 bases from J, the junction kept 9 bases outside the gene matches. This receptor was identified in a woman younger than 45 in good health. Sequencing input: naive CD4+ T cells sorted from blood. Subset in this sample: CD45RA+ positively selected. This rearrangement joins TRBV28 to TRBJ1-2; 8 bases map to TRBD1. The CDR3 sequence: CASSFGTGEKANYGYTF. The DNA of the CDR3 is TGTGCCAGCAGTTTCGGGACAGGTGAAAAAGCTAACTATGGCTACACCTTC.